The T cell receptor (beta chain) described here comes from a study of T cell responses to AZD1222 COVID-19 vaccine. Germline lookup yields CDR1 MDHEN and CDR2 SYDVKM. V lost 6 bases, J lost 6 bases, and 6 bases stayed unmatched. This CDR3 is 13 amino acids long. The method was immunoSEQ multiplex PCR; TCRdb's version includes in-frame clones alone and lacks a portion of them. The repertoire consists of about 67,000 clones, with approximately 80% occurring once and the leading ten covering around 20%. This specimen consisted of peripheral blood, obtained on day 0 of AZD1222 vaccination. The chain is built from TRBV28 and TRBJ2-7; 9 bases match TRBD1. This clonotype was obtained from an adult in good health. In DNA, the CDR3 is TGTGCCAGCAGGCGGGACAGGGTGGGCGAGCAGTACTTC. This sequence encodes CASRRDRVGEQYF.